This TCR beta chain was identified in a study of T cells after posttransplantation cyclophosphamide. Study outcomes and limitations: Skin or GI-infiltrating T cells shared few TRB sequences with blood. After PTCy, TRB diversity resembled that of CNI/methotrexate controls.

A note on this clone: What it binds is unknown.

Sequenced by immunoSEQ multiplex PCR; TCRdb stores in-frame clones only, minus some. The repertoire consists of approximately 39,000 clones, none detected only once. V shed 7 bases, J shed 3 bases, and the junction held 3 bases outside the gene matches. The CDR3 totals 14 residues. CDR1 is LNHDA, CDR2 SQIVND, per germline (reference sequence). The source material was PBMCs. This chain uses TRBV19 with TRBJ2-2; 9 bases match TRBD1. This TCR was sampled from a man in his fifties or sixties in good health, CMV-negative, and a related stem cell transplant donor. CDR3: CASMGQGDTGELFF. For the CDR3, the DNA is TGTGCCAGTATGGGACAGGGCGACACCGGGGAGCTGTTTTTT.